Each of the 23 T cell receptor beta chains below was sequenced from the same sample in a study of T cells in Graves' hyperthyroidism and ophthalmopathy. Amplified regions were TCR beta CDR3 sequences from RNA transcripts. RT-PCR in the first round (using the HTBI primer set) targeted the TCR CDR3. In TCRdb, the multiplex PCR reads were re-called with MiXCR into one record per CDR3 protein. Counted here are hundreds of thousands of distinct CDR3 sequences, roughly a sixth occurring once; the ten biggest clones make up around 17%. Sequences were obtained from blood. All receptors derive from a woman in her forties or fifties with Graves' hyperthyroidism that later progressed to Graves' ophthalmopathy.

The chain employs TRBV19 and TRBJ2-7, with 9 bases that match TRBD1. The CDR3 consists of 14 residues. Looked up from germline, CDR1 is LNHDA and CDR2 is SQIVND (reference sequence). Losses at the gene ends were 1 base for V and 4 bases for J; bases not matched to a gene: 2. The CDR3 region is CASSIAQGAYEQYF. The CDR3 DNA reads TGTGCCAGTAGTATAGCACAGGGGGCTTACGAGCAGTACTTC.

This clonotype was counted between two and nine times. Here the CDR3 DNA reads TGTGCCAGCAGCGTAGAAGGCCACTCCGTCACAGATACGCAGTATTTT. It specifies CASSVEGHSVTDTQYF. The rearrangement joins TRBV9 to TRBJ2-3; no clear D. Trimming removed 0 bases from V and 2 bases from J, with 13 bases in between. The CDR3 length is 16 residues. CDR1 and CDR2 (germline): SGDLS, YYNGEE.

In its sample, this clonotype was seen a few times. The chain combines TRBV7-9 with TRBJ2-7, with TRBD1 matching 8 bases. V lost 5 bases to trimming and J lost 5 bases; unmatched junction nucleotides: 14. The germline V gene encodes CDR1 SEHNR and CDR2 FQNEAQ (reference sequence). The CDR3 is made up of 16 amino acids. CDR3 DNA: TGTGCCAGCAGCCCATCCACGGACAGGGATCACAACGAGCAGTACTTC. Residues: CASSPSTDRDHNEQYF.

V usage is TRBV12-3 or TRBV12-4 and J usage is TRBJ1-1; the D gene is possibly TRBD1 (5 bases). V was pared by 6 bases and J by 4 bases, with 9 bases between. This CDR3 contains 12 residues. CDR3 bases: TGTGCCAGCAGGCGAGGGGTCACTGAAGCTTTCTTT. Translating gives CASRRGVTEAFF.

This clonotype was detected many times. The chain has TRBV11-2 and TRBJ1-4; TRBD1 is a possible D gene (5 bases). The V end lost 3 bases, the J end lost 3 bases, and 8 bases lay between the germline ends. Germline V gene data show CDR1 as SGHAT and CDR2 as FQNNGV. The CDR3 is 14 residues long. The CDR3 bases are TGTGCCAGCAGCTTGGACATCGCTAATGAAAAACTGTTTTTT. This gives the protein CASSLDIANEKLFF.

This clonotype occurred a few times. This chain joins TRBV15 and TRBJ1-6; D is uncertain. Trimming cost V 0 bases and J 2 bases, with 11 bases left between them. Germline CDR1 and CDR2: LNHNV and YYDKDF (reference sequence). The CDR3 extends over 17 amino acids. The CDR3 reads CATSRDFGVAYNSPLHF. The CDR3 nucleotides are TGTGCCACCAGCAGAGATTTCGGTGTCGCCTATAATTCACCCCTCCACTTT. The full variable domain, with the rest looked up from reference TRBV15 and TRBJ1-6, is DAMVIQNPRYQVTQFGKPVTLSCSQTLNHNVMYWYQQKSSQAPKLLFHYYDKDFNNEADTPDNFQSRRPNTSFCFLDIRSPGLGDTAMYLCATSRDFGVAYNSPLHFGNGTRLTVT.

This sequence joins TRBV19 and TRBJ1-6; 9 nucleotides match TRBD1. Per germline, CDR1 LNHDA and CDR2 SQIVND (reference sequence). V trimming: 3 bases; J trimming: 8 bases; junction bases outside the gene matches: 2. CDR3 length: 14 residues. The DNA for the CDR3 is TGTGCCAGTAGTATCGACAGGGGGTATTCACCCCTCCACTTT. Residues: CASSIDRGYSPLHF. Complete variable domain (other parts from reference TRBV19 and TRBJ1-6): DGGITQSPKYLFRKEGQNVTLSCEQNLNHDAMYWYRQDPGQGLRLIYYSQIVNDFQKGDIAEGYSVSREKKESFPLTVTSAQKNPTAFYLCASSIDRGYSPLHFGNGTRLTVT.

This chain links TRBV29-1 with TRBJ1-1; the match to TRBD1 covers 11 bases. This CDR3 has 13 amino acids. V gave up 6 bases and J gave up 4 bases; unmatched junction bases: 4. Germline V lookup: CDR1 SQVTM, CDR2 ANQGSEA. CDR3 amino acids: CSVRGTGGTEAFF. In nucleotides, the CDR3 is TGCAGCGTCCGAGGGACAGGGGGCACTGAAGCTTTCTTT.

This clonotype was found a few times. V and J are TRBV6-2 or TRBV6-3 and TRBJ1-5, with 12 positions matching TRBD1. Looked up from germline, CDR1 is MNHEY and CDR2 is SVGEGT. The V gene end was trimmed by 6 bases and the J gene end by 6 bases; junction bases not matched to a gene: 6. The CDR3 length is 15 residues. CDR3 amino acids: CASRTGTGGGQPQHF. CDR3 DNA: TGTGCCAGCAGAACCGGGACAGGGGGCGGTCAGCCCCAGCATTTT.

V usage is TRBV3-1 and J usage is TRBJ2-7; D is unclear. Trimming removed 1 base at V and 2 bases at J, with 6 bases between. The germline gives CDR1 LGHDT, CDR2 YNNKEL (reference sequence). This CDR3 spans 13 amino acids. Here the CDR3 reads CASSQGSAYEQYF. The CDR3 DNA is TGTGCCAGCAGCCAAGGAAGCGCCTACGAGCAGTACTTC.

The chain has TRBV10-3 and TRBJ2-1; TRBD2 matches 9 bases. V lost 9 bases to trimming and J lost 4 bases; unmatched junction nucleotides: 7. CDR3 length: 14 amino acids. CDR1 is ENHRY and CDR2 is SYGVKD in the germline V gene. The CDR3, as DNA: TGTGCCATGTCTGGCGCGGGGGGGTACAATGAGCAGTTCTTC. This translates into CAMSGAGGYNEQFF.

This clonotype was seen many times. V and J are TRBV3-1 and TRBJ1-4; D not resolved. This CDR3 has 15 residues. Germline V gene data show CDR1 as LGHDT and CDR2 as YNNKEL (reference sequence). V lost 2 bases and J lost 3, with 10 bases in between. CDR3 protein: CASSQLTTSNEKLFF. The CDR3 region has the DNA TGTGCCAGCAGCCAATTGACAACCTCTAATGAAAAACTGTTTTTT.

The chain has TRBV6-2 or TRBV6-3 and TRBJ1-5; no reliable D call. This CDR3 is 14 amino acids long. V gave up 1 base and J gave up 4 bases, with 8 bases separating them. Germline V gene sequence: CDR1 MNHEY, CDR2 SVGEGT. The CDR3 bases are TGTGCCAGCAGTTACTTCCGACGAAATCAGCCCCAGCATTTT. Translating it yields CASSYFRRNQPQHF.

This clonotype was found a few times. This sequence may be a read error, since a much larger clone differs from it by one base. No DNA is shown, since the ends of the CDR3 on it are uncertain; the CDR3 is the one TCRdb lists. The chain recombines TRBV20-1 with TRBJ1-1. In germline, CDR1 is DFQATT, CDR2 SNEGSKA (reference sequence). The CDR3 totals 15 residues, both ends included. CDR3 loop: CSARDRVAGGTEASF.

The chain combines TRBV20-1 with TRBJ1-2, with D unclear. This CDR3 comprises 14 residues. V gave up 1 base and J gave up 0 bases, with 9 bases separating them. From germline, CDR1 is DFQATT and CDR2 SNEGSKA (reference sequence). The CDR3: CSARAQGSNYGYTF. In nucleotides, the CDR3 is TGCAGTGCTAGAGCTCAAGGCTCTAACTATGGCTACACCTTC.

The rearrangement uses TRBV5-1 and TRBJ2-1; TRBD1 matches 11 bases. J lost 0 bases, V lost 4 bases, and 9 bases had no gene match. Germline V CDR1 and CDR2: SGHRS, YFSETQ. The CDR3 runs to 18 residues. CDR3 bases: TGCGCCAGCAGCCCTGGAATAGGGACAGGGGGCTCCTACAATGAGCAGTTCTTC. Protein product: CASSPGIGTGGSYNEQFF.

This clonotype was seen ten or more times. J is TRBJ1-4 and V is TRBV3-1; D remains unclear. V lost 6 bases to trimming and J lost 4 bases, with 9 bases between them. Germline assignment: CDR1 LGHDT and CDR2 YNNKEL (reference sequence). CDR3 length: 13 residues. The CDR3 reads CASRAGNNEKLFF. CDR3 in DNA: TGTGCCAGCAGGGCGGGGAATAATGAAAAACTGTTTTTT.

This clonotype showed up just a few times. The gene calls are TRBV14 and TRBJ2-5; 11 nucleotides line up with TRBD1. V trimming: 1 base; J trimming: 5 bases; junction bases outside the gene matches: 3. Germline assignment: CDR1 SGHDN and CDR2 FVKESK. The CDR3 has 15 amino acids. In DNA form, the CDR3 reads TGTGCCAGCAGCCAAGGTTGGACAGGGGGCGAGACCCAGTACTTC. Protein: CASSQGWTGGETQYF. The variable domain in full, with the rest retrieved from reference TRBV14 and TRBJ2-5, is EAGVTQFPSHSVIEKGQTVTLRCDPISGHDNLYWYRRVMGKEIKFLLHFVKESKQDESGMPNNRFLAERTGGTYSTLKVQPAELEDSGVYFCASSQGWTGGETQYFGPGTRLLVL.

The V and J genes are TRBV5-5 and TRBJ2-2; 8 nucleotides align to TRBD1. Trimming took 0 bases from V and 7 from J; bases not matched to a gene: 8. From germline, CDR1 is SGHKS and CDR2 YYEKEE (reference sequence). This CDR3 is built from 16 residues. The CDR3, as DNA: TGTGCCAGCAGCTTGGCCCAGGGGGCGCAGAGCGGGGAGCTGTTTTTT. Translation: CASSLAQGAQSGELFF.

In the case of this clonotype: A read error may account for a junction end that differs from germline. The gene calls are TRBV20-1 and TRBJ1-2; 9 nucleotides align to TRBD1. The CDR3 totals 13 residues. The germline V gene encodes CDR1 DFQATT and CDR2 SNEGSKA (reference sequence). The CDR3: CSAGTGLNCGYTF. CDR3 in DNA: TGCAGTGCCGGGACAGGGTTAAACTGTGGCTACACCTTC.

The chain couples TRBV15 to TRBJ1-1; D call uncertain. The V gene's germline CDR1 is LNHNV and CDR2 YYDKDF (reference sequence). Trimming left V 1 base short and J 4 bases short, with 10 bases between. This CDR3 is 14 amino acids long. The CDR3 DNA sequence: TGTGCCACCAGCAGAGCTGGAGGTGGCACTGAAGCTTTCTTT. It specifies CATSRAGGGTEAFF.

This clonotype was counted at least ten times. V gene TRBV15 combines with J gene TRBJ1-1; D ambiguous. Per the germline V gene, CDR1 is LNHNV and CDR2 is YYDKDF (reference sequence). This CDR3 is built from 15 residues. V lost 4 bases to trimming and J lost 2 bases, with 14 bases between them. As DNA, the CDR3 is TGTGCCACCAGCACTCCAAGGGCGCTTAACACTGAAGCTTTCTTT. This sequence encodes CATSTPRALNTEAFF.

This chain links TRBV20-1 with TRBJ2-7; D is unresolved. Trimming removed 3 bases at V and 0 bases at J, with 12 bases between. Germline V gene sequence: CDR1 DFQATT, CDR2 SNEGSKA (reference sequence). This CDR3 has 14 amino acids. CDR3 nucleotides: TGCAGTGCTAGGGGCGGAGTAGGCTCCTACGAGCAGTACTTC. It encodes CSARGGVGSYEQYF.